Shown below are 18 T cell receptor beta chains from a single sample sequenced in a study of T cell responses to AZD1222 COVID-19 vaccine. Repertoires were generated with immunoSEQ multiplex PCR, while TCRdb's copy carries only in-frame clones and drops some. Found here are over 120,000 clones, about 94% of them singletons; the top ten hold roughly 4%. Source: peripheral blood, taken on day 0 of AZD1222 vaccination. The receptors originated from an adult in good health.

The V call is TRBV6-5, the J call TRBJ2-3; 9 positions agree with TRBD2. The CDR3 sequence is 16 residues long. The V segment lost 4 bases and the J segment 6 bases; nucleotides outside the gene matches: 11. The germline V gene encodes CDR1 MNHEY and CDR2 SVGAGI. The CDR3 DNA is TGTGCCAGCAGTTCTGACTTTAGCGGGAGAGGCGATACGCAGTATTTT. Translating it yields CASSSDFSGRGDTQYF.

The CDR3 DNA follows: TGTGCCAGCAGCTTAGTCCTAGCGGGAGGTGCAGATACGCAGTATTTT. It translates to CASSLVLAGGADTQYF. This sequence joins TRBV7-2 and TRBJ2-3, with 11 nucleotides matching TRBD2. The V gene end was trimmed by 1 base and the J gene end by 4 bases; junction bases not matched to a gene: 4. This CDR3 comprises 16 residues. CDR1 SGHTA and CDR2 FQGNSA come from the germline V gene.

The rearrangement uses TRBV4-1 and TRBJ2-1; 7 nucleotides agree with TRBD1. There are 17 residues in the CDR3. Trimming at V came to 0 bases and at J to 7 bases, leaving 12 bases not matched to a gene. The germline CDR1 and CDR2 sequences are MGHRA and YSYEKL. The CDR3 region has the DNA TGCGCCAGCAGCCAAGATCCCGCAGGGGGTTCGGGGAATGAGCAGTTCTTC. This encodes CASSQDPAGGSGNEQFF.

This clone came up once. CDR3: CASSHLEPPYTF. In DNA form, the CDR3 reads TGTGCCAGCAGTCACCTGGAGCCCCCCTACACCTTC. The chain links TRBV28 to TRBJ1-2; D call uncertain. This CDR3 is built from 12 residues. V lost 5 bases and J 10 bases, leaving 14 bases between the germline ends. Germline assignment: CDR1 MDHEN and CDR2 SYDVKM.

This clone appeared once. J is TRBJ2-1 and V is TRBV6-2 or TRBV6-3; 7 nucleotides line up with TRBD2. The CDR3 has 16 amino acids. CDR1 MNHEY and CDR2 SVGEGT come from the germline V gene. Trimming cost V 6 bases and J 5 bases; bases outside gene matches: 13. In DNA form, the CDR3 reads TGTGCCAGCAGCCCTATCCGTCTAGCGGCAAACAATGAGCAGTTCTTC. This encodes CASSPIRLAANNEQFF.

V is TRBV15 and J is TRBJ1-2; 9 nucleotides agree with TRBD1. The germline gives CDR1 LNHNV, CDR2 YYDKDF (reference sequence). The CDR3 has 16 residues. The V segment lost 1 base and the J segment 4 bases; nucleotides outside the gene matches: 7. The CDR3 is CATSRGTGVPPYGYTF. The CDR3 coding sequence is TGTGCCACCAGCAGAGGGACAGGGGTGCCTCCCTATGGCTACACCTTC.

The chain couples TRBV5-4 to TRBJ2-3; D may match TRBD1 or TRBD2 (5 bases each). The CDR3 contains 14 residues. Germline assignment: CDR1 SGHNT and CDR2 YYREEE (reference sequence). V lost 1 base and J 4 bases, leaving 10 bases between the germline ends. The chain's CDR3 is CASSLKLGADTQYF. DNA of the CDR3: TGTGCCAGCAGCTTGAAGCTGGGGGCAGATACGCAGTATTTT.

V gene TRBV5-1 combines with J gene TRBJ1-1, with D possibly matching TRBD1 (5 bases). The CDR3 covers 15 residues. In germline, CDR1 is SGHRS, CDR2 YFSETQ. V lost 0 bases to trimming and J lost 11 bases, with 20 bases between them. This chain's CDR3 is CASSLASGVGGEAFF. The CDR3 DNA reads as TGCGCCAGCAGCTTGGCTTCGGGAGTTGGAGGGGAGGCTTTCTTT.

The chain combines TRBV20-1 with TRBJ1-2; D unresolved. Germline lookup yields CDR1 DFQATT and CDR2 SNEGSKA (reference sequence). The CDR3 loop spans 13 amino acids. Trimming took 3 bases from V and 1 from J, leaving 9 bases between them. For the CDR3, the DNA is TGCAGTGCTAGTGGGGTTGGTAACTATGGCTACACCTTC. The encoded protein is CSASGVGNYGYTF.

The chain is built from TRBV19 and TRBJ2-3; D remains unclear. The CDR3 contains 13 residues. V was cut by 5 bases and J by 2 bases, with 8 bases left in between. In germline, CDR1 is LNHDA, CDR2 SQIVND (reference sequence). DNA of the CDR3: TGTGCCAGTAGTCGTCGTACCACAGATACGCAGTATTTT. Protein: CASSRRTTDTQYF.

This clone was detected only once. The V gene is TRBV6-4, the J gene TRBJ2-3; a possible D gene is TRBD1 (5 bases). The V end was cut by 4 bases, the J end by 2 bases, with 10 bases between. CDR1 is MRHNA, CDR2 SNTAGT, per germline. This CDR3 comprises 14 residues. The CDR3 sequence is CASSGQHNTDTQYF. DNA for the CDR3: TGTGCCAGCAGTGGACAGCACAACACAGATACGCAGTATTTT.

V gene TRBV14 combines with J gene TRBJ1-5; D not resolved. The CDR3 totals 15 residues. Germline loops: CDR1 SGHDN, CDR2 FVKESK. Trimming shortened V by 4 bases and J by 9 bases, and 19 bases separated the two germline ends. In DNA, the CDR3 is TGTGCCAGCAGCCCCCGGCCGGCTTATCTCTGGCCCCAGCATTTT. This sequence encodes CASSPRPAYLWPQHF.

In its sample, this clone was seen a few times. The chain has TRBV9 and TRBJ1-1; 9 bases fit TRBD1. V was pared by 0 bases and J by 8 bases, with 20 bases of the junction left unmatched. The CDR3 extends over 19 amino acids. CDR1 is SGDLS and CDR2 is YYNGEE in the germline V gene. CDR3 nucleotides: TGTGCCAGCAGCGTAGCTTCTACGGGACAGGGACTCCCTCCATCCGAAGCTTTCTTT. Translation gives CASSVASTGQGLPPSEAFF.

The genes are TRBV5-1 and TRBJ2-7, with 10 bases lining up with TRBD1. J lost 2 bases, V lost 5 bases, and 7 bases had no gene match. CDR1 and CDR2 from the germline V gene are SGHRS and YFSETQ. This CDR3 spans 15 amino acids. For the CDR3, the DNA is TGCGCCAGCAGGCCGGCGGGGACAGGGGCCTACGAGCAGTACTTC. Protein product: CASRPAGTGAYEQYF. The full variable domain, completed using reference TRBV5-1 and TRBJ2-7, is KAGVTQTPRYLIKTRGQQVTLSCSPISGHRSVSWYQQTPGQGLQFLFEYFSETQRNKGNFPGRFSGRQFSNSRSEMNVSTLELGDSALYLCASRPAGTGAYEQYFGPGTRLTVT.

In DNA form, the CDR3 reads TGCGCCAGCAGTACCTCCTACGAGCAGTACTTC. Encoded protein: CASSTSYEQYF. The chain uses TRBV5-1 and TRBJ2-7; D ambiguous. The CDR3 has 11 amino acids. In germline, CDR1 is SGHRS, CDR2 YFSETQ. Trimming took 5 bases from V and 0 from J, leaving 3 bases between them.

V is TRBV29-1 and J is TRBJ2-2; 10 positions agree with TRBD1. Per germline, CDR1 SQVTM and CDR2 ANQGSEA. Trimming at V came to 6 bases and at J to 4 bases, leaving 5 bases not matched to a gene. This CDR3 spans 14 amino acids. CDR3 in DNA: TGCAGCGTGGTAGGACAGGGGGGCACCGGGGAGCTGTTTTTT. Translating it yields CSVVGQGGTGELFF.

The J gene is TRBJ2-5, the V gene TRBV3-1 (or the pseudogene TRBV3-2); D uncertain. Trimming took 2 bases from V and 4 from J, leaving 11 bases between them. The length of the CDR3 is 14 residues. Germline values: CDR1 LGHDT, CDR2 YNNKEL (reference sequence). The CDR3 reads CASSQPDSLETQYF. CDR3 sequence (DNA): TGTGCCAGCAGCCAACCGGATAGCCTAGAGACCCAGTACTTC.

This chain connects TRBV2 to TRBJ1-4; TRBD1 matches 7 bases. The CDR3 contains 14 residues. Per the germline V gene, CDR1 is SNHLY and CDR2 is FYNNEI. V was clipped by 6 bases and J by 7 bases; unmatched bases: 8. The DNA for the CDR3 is TGTGCCAGCAGAGTGACAGGGCGAGTTGAAAAACTGTTTTTT. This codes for CASRVTGRVEKLFF.